These 11 T cell receptor beta chains were sequenced from one sample in a study of control samples from healthy donors and cancer patients. Assay used: immunoSEQ multiplex PCR; TCRdb lists only in-frame clones, some missing. The sample has roughly 120,000 clones, around 89% seen once. Sequenced material: blood. These TCRs come from a woman aged 45-65 years in good health.

The rearrangement uses TRBV7-7 and TRBJ2-2; 8 nucleotides agree with TRBD1. CDR1 is SSHAT, CDR2 FNYEAQ, per germline (reference sequence). After removal of 4 bases from V and 3 bases from J, the junction contained 7 bases not matched to a gene. The CDR3 has 16 residues. CDR3 residues: CASSSWLTGDTGELFF. In DNA, the CDR3 is TGTGCCAGCAGCTCATGGTTGACAGGGGACACCGGGGAGCTGTTTTTT.

CDR3 sequence reads: CASSRVEGEAFF. The CDR3 nucleotides read TGTGCCAGCTCAAGGGTAGAAGGAGAAGCTTTCTTT. The chain combines TRBV18 with TRBJ1-1; the D is unclear. The V and J ends lost 5 bases and 8 bases respectively, with 12 bases between them. This CDR3 region has 12 residues. Germline V lookup: CDR1 KGHSH, CDR2 LQKENI.

The chain links TRBV12-5 to TRBJ2-2; no clear D. The CDR3 sequence is 14 residues long. Germline assignment: CDR1 LGHNT and CDR2 FRNRAP. The CDR3 sequence is CDPTPGLGTGELFF. In nucleotides, the CDR3 is TGTGACCCCACCCCAGGTCTGGGGACCGGGGAGCTGTTTTTT.

The chain joins TRBV29-1 to TRBJ2-1; 8 bases fit TRBD2. The CDR3 totals 17 residues. CDR1 and CDR2 (germline): SQVTM, ANQGSEA. With V trimmed by 3 bases and J by 3 bases, 13 bases remained unmatched. CDR3 amino acids: CSVDGGGAGASYNEQFF. In DNA, the CDR3 is TGCAGCGTTGACGGTGGAGGAGCGGGAGCAAGCTACAATGAGCAGTTCTTC.

This chain connects TRBV3-1 (or the pseudogene TRBV3-2) to TRBJ2-5; the D gene is possibly TRBD1 (6 bases). The CDR3 is made up of 15 amino acids. The germline CDR1 and CDR2 sequences are LGHDT and YNNKEL (reference sequence). V was clipped by 7 bases and J by 5 bases, with 20 bases between them. The CDR3 reads CASTRGPLTLETQYF. Written as DNA, the CDR3 is TGTGCCAGCACCAGGGGACCCCTTACGCTTGAGACCCAGTACTTC.

The genes are TRBV7-9 and TRBJ1-3; D gene unclear. Germline CDR1 and CDR2: SEHNR and FQNEAQ (reference sequence). Trimming left V 0 bases short and J 2 bases short, with 5 bases between. This CDR3 has 14 amino acids. The chain's CDR3 is CASSLAAAGNTIYF. CDR3 nucleotides: TGTGCCAGCAGCTTAGCCGCGGCTGGAAACACCATATATTTT.

Concerning this clone: In the same sample, other DNA sequences code for this CDR3. This sequence joins TRBV19 and TRBJ2-2; 7 bases agree with TRBD2. CDR3 length: 14 residues. J gave up 6 bases and V 6 bases, and 7 bases lay outside the gene matches. CDR1 LNHDA and CDR2 SQIVND come from the germline V gene (reference sequence). The CDR3 sequence is CASRRGGGPGELFF. DNA for the CDR3: TGTGCCAGTAGGAGGGGCGGGGGTCCCGGGGAGCTGTTTTTT.

This chain's CDR3 is CASSPPPHERGKGTEAFF. The CDR3 nucleotides read TGTGCCAGCAGCCCACCCCCCCACGAGAGGGGGAAGGGCACTGAAGCTTTCTTT. This chain uses TRBV9 with TRBJ1-1, with D possibly TRBD1 on 6 matching bases. The CDR3 contains 18 residues. Germline values: CDR1 SGDLS, CDR2 YYNGEE. Trimming took 4 bases from V and 4 from J, leaving 26 bases between them.

The chain couples TRBV4-3 to TRBJ2-1; TRBD2 is a possible D gene (6 bases). Trimming took off 1 base at V and 9 bases at J, with 13 bases between the two ends. Germline CDR1 is LGHNA and CDR2 is YSLEER. This CDR3 contains 14 residues. In DNA, the CDR3 is TGCGCCAGCAGCCAAGGCGGGGTCCCCGTTGAGCAGTTCTTC. Translation gives CASSQGGVPVEQFF.

The rearrangement links TRBV7-2 to TRBJ1-5, with D unresolved. V shed 5 bases and J shed 7 bases, with 21 bases lying between them. Germline CDR1 and CDR2: SGHTA and FQGNSA. CDR3 length equals 16 residues. CDR3 sequence: CASSPRTIRDGQPQHF. For the CDR3, the DNA is TGTGCCAGCAGCCCAAGGACCATTCGAGATGGACAGCCCCAGCATTTT.

The chain carries TRBV7-9 and TRBJ2-1, with 14 nucleotides matching TRBD2. This CDR3 is 19 amino acids long. V gave up 5 bases and J gave up 2 bases; unmatched junction bases: 11. CDR1 SEHNR and CDR2 FQNEAQ come from the germline V gene (reference sequence). The CDR3 loop is CASSESLSTSGRAYNEQFF. In DNA form, the CDR3 reads TGTGCCAGCAGCGAGTCCCTCTCGACTAGCGGGAGGGCCTACAATGAGCAGTTCTTC. The full variable domain, its missing parts supplied by reference TRBV7-9 and TRBJ2-1, is DTGVSQNPRHKITKRGQNVTFRCDPISEHNRLYWYRQTLGQGPEFLTYFQNEAQLEKSRLLSDRFSAERPKGSFSTLEIQRTEQGDSAMYLCASSESLSTSGRAYNEQFFGPGTRLTVL.